This T cell receptor beta chain was captured in a study of blood T cell repertoires in COVID-19. Libraries were prepared by immunoSEQ multiplex PCR; TCRdb keeps only in-frame clonotypes and omits some of them. Here the sample spans around 320,000 clones, about 90% being singletons. Sequencing was done on a sample of PBMCs or T cells enriched from blood (not recorded which). This clonotype originated in a woman between 18 and 29 years old with acute COVID-19.

CDR3 protein: CASIPKGGLPQNGYTF. In nucleotides, the CDR3 is TGTGCCAGCATTCCAAAGGGGGGGCTCCCCCAGAATGGCTACACCTTC. The J gene is TRBJ1-2, the V gene TRBV2; D might be TRBD1 (6 bases). Trimming removed 7 bases at V and 6 bases at J, with 24 bases between. This CDR3 is 16 amino acids long. Germline CDR1 and CDR2: SNHLY and FYNNEI.